This T cell receptor beta chain was sequenced in a study of blood T cell repertoires in COVID-19. Study summary: COVID-19 samples collected from the United States, Italy and Spain covered acute and convalescent phases. Sources were T cells, B-cell-depleted T cells, or PBMCs; the material itself was cDNA or gDNA.

The CDR3 is 15 amino acids. The V gene's germline CDR1 is MDHEN and CDR2 SYDVKM. J gave up 8 bases and V 2 bases, and 7 bases lay outside the gene matches. Per the original data handling: Quantification of nucleated cells was approximated via reference gene primer amplification. Sequencing was performed with immunoSEQ multiplex PCR; in TCRdb, only in-frame clones are kept and a portion is missing. V and J calls and clone size are copied from that table; D and trimming were computed from the DNA. Of 180,000 or so clones detected, approximately 90% appear once; the ten largest clones hold 0.99%. The sample taken for sequencing was peripheral blood. This receptor was taken from a man younger than 35 with acute or convalescent COVID-19. The rearrangement joins TRBV28 to TRBJ1-2; 11 nucleotides align to TRBD1. The CDR3 loop is CASSLRGQGAVGYTF. In DNA form, the CDR3 reads TGTGCCAGCAGTTTACGAGGACAGGGGGCCGTCGGCTACACCTTC.